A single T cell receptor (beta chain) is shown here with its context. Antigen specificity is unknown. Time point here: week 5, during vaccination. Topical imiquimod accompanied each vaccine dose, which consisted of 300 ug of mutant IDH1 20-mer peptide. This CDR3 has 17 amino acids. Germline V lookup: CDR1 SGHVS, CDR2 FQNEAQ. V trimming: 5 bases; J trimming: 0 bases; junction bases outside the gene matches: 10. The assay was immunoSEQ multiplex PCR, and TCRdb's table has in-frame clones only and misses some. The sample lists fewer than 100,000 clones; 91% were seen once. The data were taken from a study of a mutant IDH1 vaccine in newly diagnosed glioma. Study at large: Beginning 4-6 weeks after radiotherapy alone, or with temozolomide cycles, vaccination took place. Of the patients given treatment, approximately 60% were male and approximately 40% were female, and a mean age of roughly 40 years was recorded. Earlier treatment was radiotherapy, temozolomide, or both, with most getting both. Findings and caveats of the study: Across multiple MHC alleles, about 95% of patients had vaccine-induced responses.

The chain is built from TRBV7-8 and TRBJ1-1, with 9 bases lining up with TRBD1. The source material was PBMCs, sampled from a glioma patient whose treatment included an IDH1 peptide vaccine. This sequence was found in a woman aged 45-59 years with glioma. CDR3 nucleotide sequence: TGTGCCAGCAGCCAGACCGACAGGGGGAGGGTGAACACTGAAGCTTTCTTT. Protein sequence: CASSQTDRGRVNTEAFF.